This T cell receptor beta chain was observed in a study of T cell responses to AZD1222 COVID-19 vaccine. CDR3 length: 15 amino acids. CDR1 is MDHEN and CDR2 is SYDVKM in the germline V gene. The V and J ends lost 4 bases and 7 bases, in that order; junction bases with no gene match: 7. Sequenced by immunoSEQ multiplex PCR; TCRdb stores in-frame clones only, minus some. Of 150,000 to 200,000 clones detected, 92% appear once; the ten largest clones hold 1.3%. About this clone: Antigen specificity is unknown.

The study's findings and limits: There were vaccine-associated CD4 TCRs across spike, dominant at 160-218 and 743-854. Vaccination with two AZD1222 doses was followed by a rise in Spike-specific TCR breadth and depth. Reports indicate that nearly half of spike-specific TCRs are directed at unmutated variant regions. Clonal diversity was possibly underestimated, and white British individuals and females predominated among donors.

This specimen consisted of peripheral blood, obtained 28 days after the second AZD1222 dose. The chain joins TRBV28 to TRBJ1-5, with TRBD1 identical over 10 bases. This TCR was sampled from an adult who received the AZD1222 COVID-19 vaccine. Here the CDR3 reads CASSSYRDRGQPQHF. The CDR3 DNA follows: TGTGCCAGCAGTTCGTACCGGGACAGGGGACAGCCCCAGCATTTT.